The clone carrying this TCR beta chain was detected a few times. TCRdb re-called the 5' RACE reads with MiXCR, one entry per CDR3 protein. The data hold tens of thousands of distinct CDR3 sequences, with about 7% observed a single time. The entry originates in a study of early T cells in non-severe SARS-CoV-2 infection. Trimming removed 8 bases from V and 0 bases from J, with 19 bases in between. The CDR3 length is 16 residues. Germline V CDR1 and CDR2: MDHEN, SYDVKM. The sample comprised whole blood. The chain couples TRBV28 to TRBJ1-1; D perhaps matches TRBD1 (5 bases). The source of this sequence is an adult who was a healthcare worker with PCR-confirmed SARS-CoV-2 infection or an uninfected control (not recorded which). CDR3 protein: CASPPGGSRLNTEAFF. The CDR3 DNA is TGTGCCAGCCCGCCTGGGGGGAGTCGGTTGAACACTGAAGCTTTCTTT.